The rows below give T cell receptor beta chains drawn from one sample of a study of blood T cells in healthy people across ages. TCRdb itself ran the 5' RACE reads through MiXCR, one entry per CDR3 protein. The repertoire holds roughly 2 million distinct CDR3 sequences, with roughly 49% as singletons. Sequenced: blood. These receptors all come from a middle-aged woman in good health. CDR3s include the opening cysteine and the closing phenylalanine or tryptophan. Each record gives: D gene, V gene, CDR3 length, clone size, J gene, CDR3 protein, CDR3 DNA. A D gene is named only where the DNA matches it firmly. For some rows the clone size is stated as once, few or many, or as a class when expanded; others skip it.

>TRBD1|TRBV20-1|14|.|TRBJ1-2
CSATVDRGGYGYTF
TGCAGTGCTACAGTGGACAGGGGGGGGTATGGCTACACCTTC
>.|TRBV29-1|13|.|TRBJ2-5
CSVEGYNQETQYF
TGCAGCGTCGAGGGATACAACCAAGAGACCCAGTACTTC
>TRBD1|TRBV6-1|13|few|TRBJ2-7
CANGMTGRSEQYF
TGTGCCAACGGGATGACAGGGCGATCCGAGCAGTACTTC
>.|TRBV7-2|15|.|TRBJ2-5
CASSLDRDYRETQYF
TGTGCCAGCAGCTTAGACAGGGACTATCGAGAGACCCAGTACTTC
>TRBD1|TRBV28|13|.|TRBJ2-7
CARLGTGGYEQYF
TGTGCCAGGTTAGGGACAGGGGGCTACGAGCAGTACTTC
>TRBD1|TRBV7-2|17|.|TRBJ2-6
CASSRTTGNPGANVLTF
TGTGCCAGCAGCAGAACGACAGGGAACCCTGGGGCCAACGTCCTGACTTTC
>TRBD1|TRBV28|16|once|TRBJ1-5
CASSLSGTGFNQPQHF
TGTGCCAGCAGTCTCTCCGGGACAGGGTTCAATCAGCCCCAGCATTTT
>.|TRBV14|15|.|TRBJ1-1
CASSQDGQMNTEAFF
TGTGCCAGCAGCCAAGACGGACAGATGAACACTGAAGCTTTCTTT
>.|TRBV24-1|16|.|TRBJ2-1
CATSDYGGPATHEQFF
TGTGCCACCAGTGATTACGGAGGTCCCGCCACCCATGAGCAGTTCTTC
>TRBD1|TRBV7-9|15|.|TRBJ2-7
CASSDGRGLLYEQYF
TGTGCCAGCAGCGATGGCAGGGGGCTACTCTACGAGCAGTACTTC
>.|TRBV28|13|few|TRBJ2-3
CASSYRVSDTQYF
TGTGCCAGCAGCTACAGGGTGTCAGATACGCAGTATTTT
>.|TRBV28|16|.|TRBJ2-7
CASTSGSAGGTYEQYF
TGTGCCAGCACCAGTGGAAGTGCAGGAGGGACCTACGAGCAGTACTTC
>TRBD2|TRBV7-2|14|.|TRBJ2-5
CASRFTSGVETQYF
TGTGCCAGCAGATTTACTAGCGGGGTAGAGACCCAGTACTTC
>.|TRBV6-1|15|.|TRBJ2-2
CASHVVGANTGELFF
TGTGCCAGCCATGTAGTGGGGGCGAACACCGGGGAGCTGTTTTTT
>.|TRBV28|15|.|TRBJ1-4
CASTKSGGTNEKLFF
TGTGCCAGCACAAAGAGTGGGGGCACTAATGAAAAACTGTTTTTT
>TRBD1|TRBV7-2|14|.|TRBJ1-5
CASSRDRDRQPQHF
TGTGCCAGCAGCAGGGACAGGGATCGGCAGCCCCAGCATTTT
>.|TRBV14|16|.|TRBJ2-5
CASSPGVLRWEETQYF
TGTGCCAGCAGCCCTGGGGTACTACGGTGGGAAGAGACCCAGTACTTC
>.|TRBV29-1|15|.|TRBJ1-4
CSAGYSVEMNEKLFF
TGCAGCGCGGGGTACTCGGTGGAAATGAATGAAAAACTGTTTTTT
>TRBD1|TRBV28|16|once|TRBJ1-6
CASSPLQGAGNSPLHF
TGTGCCAGCAGTCCCCTACAGGGGGCTGGGAATTCACCCCTCCACTTT
>.|TRBV27|14|.|TRBJ2-7
CASSDIAYSYEQYF
TGTGCCAGCAGTGACATTGCCTACTCCTACGAGCAGTACTTC
>.|TRBV5-1|14|.|TRBJ2-1
CASRGEISYNEQFF
TGCGCCAGCAGAGGGGAGATCTCCTACAATGAGCAGTTCTTC